This TCR beta chain came from a study of blood T cell repertoires in COVID-19. Across the study: Italy, Spain and the United States were the sources of the convalescent and acute COVID-19 samples. PBMCs, B-cell-depleted T cells, or T cells were the source of the cDNA or gDNA that made up the material.

Clones were sequenced by immunoSEQ multiplex PCR, and TCRdb holds only the in-frame ones, with some missing. This table holds more than 95,000 clones, approximately 89% found once. Germline V lookup: CDR1 LGHDT, CDR2 YNNKEL (reference sequence). CDR3 length equals 14 residues. Trimming left V 7 bases short and J 1 base short, with 10 bases between. This clonotype originated in an elderly woman with COVID-19, enrolled during active disease. The chain is built from TRBV3-1 (or the pseudogene TRBV3-2) and TRBJ2-2, with TRBD2 as a possible D gene (5 bases). Sequenced input: peripheral blood. CDR3 protein: CASKRSGNTGELFF. The DNA for the CDR3 is TGTGCCAGCAAACGGAGCGGGAACACCGGGGAGCTGTTTTTT.